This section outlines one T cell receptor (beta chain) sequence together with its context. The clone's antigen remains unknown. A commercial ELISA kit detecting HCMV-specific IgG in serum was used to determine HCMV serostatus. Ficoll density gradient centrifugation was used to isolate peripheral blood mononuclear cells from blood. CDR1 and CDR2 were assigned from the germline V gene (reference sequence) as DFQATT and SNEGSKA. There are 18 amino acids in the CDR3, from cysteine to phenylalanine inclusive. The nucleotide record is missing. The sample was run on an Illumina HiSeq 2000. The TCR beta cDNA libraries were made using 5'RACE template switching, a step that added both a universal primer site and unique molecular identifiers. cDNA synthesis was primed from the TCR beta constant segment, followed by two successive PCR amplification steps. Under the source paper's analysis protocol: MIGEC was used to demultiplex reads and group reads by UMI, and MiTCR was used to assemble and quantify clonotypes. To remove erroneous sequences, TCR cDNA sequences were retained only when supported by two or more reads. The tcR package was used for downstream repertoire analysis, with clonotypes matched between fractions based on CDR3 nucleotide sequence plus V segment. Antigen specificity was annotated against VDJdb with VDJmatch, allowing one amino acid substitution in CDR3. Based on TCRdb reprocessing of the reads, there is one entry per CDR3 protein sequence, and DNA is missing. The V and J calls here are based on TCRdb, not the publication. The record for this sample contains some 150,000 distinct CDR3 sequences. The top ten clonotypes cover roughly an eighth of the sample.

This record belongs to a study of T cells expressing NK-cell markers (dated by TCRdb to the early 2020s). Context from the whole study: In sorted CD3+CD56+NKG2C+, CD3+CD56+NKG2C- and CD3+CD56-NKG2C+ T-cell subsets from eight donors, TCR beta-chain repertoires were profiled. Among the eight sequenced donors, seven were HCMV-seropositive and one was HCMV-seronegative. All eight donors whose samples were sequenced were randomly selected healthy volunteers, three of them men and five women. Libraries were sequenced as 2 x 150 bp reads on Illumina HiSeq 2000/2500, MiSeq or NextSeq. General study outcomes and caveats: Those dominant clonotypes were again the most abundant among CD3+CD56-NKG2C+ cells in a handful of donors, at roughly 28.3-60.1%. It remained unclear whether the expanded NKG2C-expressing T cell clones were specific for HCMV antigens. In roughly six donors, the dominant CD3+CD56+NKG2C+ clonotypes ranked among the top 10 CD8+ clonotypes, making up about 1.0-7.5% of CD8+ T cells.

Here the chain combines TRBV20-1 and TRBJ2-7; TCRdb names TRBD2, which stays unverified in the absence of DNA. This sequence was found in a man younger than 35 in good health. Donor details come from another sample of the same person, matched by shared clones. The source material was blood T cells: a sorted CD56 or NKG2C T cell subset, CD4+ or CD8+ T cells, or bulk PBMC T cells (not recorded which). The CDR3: CSARSLSGSRREHYEQYF.